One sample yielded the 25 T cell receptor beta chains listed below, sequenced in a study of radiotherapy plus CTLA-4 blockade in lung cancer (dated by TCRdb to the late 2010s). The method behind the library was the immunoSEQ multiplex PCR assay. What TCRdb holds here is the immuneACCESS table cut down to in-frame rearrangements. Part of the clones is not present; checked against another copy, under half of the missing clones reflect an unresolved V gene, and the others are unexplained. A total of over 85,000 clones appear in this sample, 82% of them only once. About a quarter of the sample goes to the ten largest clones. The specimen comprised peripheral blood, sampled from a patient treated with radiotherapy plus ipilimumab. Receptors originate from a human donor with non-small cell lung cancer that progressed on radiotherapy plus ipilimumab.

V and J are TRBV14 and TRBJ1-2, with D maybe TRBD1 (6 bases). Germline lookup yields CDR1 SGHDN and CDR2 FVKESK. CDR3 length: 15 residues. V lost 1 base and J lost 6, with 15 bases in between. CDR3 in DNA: TGTGCCAGCAGCCAAGGGGACACCACCTACCATGGCTACACCTTC. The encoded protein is CASSQGDTTYHGYTF. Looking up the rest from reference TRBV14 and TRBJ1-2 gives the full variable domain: EAGVTQFPSHSVIEKGQTVTLRCDPISGHDNLYWYRRVMGKEIKFLLHFVKESKQDESGMPNNRFLAERTGGTYSTLKVQPAELEDSGVYFCASSQGDTTYHGYTFGSGTRLTVV.

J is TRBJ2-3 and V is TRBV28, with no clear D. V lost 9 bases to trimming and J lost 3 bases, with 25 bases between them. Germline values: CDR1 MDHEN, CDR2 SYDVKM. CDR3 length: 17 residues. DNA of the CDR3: TGTGCCAGTCGCTCCCTACACCTCTTGGGGTCGACAGATACGCAGTATTTT. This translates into CASRSLHLLGSTDTQYF.

The CDR3 bases are TGTGCCAGCAGTTTCAATTGGCCGACAGGGGCCGCCTTTCACCCCTACGAGCAGTACGTC. This translates into CASSFNWPTGAAFHPYEQYV. The chain is built from TRBV28 and TRBJ2-7, with 8 bases aligning to TRBD1. Germline V gene sequence: CDR1 MDHEN, CDR2 SYDVKM. V gave up 3 bases and J gave up 2 bases; unmatched junction bases: 21. The CDR3 is 20 residues long.

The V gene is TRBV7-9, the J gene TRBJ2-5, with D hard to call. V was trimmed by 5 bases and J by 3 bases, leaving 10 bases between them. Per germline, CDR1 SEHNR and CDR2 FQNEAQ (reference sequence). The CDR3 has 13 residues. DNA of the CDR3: TGTGCCAGCAGCACCCTAGATGAAGAGACCCAGTACTTC. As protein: CASSTLDEETQYF.

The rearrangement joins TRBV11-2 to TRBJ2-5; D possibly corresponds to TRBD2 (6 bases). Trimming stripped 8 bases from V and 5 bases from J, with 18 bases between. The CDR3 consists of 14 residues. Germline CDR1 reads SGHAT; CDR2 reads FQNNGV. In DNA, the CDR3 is TGTGCCAGCTCTTCCGGGAGTAGTTACGAGACCCAGTACTTC. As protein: CASSSGSSYETQYF.

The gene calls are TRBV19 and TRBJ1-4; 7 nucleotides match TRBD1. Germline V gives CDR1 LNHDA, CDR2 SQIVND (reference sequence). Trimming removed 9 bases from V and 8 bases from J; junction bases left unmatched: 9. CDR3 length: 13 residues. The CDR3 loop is CASRDSLGEKLFF. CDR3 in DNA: TGTGCCAGCCGGGACAGCTTAGGAGAAAAACTGTTTTTT.

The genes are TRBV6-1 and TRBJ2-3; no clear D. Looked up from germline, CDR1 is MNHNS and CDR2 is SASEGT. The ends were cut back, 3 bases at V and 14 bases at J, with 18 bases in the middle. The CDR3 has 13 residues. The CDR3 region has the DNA TGTGCCAGCAGTGATGGGCTCGGTGTTTTTCTGTATTTT. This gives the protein CASSDGLGVFLYF.

The CDR3 nucleotides read TGTGCCAGCAGTCCCCAGGAGCGGGAAGACAATGAGCAGTTCTTC. Its protein product is CASSPQEREDNEQFF. J is TRBJ2-1 and V is TRBV6-5; 7 nucleotides line up with TRBD2. Trimming took 5 bases from V and 5 from J; bases not matched to a gene: 9. Germline V CDR1 and CDR2: MNHEY, SVGAGI. There are 15 residues in the CDR3.

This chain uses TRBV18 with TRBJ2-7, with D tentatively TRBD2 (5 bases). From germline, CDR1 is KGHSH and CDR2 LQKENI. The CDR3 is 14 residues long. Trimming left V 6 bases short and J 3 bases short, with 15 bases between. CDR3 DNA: TGTGCCAGCTCTGAACTCCAACGGGGCTACGAGCAGTACTTC. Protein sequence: CASSELQRGYEQYF.

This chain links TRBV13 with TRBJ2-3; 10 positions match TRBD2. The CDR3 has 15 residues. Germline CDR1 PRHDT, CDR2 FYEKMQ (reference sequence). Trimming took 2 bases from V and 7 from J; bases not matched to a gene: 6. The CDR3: CASSLKEAGGNTQYF. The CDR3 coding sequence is TGTGCCAGCAGCTTAAAAGAAGCGGGAGGGAATACGCAGTATTTT. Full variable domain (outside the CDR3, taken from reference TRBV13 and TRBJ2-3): AAGVIQSPRHLIKEKRETATLKCYPIPRHDTVYWYQQGPGQDPQFLISFYEKMQSDKGSIPDRFSAQQFSDYHSELNMSSLELGDSALYFCASSLKEAGGNTQYFGPGTRLTVL.

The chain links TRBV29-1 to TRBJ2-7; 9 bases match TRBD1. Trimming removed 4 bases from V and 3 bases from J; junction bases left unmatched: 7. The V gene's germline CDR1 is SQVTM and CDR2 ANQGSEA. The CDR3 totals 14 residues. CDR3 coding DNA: TGCAGCGTTGGGGGACAGGGAGCCGGCTACGAGCAGTACTTC. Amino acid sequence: CSVGGQGAGYEQYF.

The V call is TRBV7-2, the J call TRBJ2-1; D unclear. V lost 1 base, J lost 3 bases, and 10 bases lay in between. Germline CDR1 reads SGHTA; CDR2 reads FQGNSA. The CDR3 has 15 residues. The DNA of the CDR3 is TGTGCCAGCAGCTTAGTGATTGCTAGCTACAATGAGCAGTTCTTC. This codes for CASSLVIASYNEQFF.

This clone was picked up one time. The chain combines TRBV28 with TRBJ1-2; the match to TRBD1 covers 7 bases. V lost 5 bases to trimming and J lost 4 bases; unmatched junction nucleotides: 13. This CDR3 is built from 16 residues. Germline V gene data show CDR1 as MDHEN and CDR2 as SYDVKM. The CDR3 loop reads CASSDATQGGFYGYTF. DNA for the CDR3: TGTGCCAGCAGTGATGCAACTCAGGGGGGGTTCTATGGCTACACCTTC.

The CDR3 reads CASSGYDRDRDHEQYV. CDR3 DNA: TGTGCCAGCAGTGGATATGACCGGGACAGGGACCACGAGCAGTACGTC. The V gene is TRBV6-1, the J gene TRBJ2-7; 9 nucleotides match TRBD1. This CDR3 region has 16 residues. V gave up 4 bases and J gave up 5 bases; unmatched junction bases: 12. Germline CDR1 is MNHNS and CDR2 is SASEGT.

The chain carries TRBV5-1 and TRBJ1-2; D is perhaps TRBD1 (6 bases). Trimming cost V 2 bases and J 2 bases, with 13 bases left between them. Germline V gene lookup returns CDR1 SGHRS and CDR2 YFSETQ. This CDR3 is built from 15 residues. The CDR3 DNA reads TGCGCCAGCAGCTTACGGGGTCAGGGGAACTATGGCTACACCTTC. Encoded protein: CASSLRGQGNYGYTF.

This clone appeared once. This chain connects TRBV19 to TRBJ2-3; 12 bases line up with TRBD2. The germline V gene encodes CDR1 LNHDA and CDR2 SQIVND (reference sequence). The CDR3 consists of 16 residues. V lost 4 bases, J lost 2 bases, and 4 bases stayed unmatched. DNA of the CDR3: TGTGCCAGTAGTACGGGGACTAGCGGGTTCACAGATACGCAGTATTTT. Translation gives CASSTGTSGFTDTQYF.

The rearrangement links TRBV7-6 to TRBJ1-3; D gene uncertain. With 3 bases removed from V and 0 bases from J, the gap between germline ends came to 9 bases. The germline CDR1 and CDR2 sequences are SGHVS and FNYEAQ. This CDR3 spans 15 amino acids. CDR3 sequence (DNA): TGTGCCAGCAGCTTGGACGTCAGCTCTGGAAACACCATATATTTT. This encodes CASSLDVSSGNTIYF.

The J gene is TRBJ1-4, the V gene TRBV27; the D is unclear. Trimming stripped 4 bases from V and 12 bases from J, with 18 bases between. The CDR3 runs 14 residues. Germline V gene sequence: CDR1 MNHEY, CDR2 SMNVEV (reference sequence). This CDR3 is CASSSDGTPRELFF. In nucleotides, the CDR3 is TGTGCCAGCAGTTCCGACGGAACCCCCAGAGAACTGTTTTTT. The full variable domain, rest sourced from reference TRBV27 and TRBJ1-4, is EAQVTQNPRYLITVTGKKLTVTCSQNMNHEYMSWYRQDPGLGLRQIYYSMNVEVTDKGDVPEGYKVSRKEKRNFPLILESPSPNQTSLYFCASSSDGTPRELFFGSGTQLSVL.

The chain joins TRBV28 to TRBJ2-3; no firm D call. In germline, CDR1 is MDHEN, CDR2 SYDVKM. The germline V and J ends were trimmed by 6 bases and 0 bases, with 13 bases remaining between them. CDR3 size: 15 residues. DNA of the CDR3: TGTGCCAGCAGCCCCGACCGTGCTAGCACAGATACGCAGTATTTT. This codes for CASSPDRASTDTQYF.

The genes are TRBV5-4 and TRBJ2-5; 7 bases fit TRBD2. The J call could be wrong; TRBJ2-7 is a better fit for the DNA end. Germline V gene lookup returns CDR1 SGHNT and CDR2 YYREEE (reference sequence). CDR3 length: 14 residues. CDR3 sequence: CASSLRGSAYEQYF. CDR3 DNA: TGTGCCAGCAGCTTACGCGGGAGCGCCTACGAGCAGTACTTC.

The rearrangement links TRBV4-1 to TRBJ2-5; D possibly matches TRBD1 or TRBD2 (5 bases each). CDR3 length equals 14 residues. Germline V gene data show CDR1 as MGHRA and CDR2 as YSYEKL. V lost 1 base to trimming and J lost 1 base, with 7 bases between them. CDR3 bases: TGCGCCAGCAGCCAAGTAGGGACCCAAGAGACCCAGTACTTC. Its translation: CASSQVGTQETQYF.

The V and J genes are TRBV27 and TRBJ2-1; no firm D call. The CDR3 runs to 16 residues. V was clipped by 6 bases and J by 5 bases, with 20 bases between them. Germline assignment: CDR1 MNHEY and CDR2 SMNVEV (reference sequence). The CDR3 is CASRPASRGGDNEQFF. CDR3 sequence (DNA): TGTGCCAGCAGACCAGCCTCTAGAGGTGGGGACAATGAGCAGTTCTTC.

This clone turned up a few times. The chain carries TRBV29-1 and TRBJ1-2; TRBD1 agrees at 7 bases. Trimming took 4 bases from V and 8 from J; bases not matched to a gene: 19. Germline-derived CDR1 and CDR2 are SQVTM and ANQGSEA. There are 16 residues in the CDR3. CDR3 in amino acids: CSVGLAFTGEGTGYTF. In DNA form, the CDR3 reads TGCAGCGTTGGGTTAGCTTTTACAGGGGAGGGCACGGGCTACACCTTC.

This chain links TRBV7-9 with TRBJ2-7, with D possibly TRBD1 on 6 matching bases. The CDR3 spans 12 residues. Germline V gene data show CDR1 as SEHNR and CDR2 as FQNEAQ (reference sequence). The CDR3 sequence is CASSNGPGEPIV. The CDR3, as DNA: TGTGCCAGCAGCAACGGACCAGGGGAGCCCATCGTC.

CDR3 in DNA: TGTGCCAGTAGTATGAGTCTCGGCGGAGCGGAGCAGTACGTC. It translates to CASSMSLGGAEQYV. This chain links TRBV19 with TRBJ2-7, with D unresolved. Germline values: CDR1 LNHDA, CDR2 SQIVND (reference sequence). The CDR3 has 14 residues. Trimming stripped 3 bases from V and 7 bases from J, with 16 bases between.